These 6 T cell receptor beta chains came from one sample sequenced in a study of blood T cells in healthy people across ages. It was with a sample-barcoded 5' primer and a J-beta primer mix that a second PCR of roughly 7 to 12 cycles was run. MiXCR was run by TCRdb on the 5' RACE reads, yielding one entry per CDR3 protein. The sample shows about 1,000,000 distinct CDR3 sequences, 40% to 50% of them seen only once. Sequenced sample: blood. These receptors all come from a woman aged 60 to 75 in good health.

The CDR3 DNA reads TGCGCCAGCAGCCAAGGTCCGGTAGGGGAAAAACTGTTTTTT. Protein: CASSQGPVGEKLFF. This chain connects TRBV4-1 to TRBJ1-4; no definite D call. Germline CDR1 and CDR2: MGHRA and YSYEKL. The CDR3 has 14 residues. The V gene lost 1 base and the J gene lost 8 bases, with 11 bases spanning the gap.

This clonotype was detected only a few times. The chain links TRBV13 to TRBJ2-7; D gene uncertain. Germline CDR1 and CDR2: PRHDT and FYEKMQ (reference sequence). The CDR3 consists of 14 residues. The V end lost 4 bases, the J end lost 3 bases, and 13 bases lay between the germline ends. The CDR3 coding sequence is TGTGCCAGCAGCTCCGCATCTTCGTACTACGAGCAGTACTTC. Amino acid sequence: CASSSASSYYEQYF.

Only one count was recorded for this clonotype. The chain carries TRBV28 and TRBJ2-1; TRBD2 matches 9 bases. The germline CDR1 and CDR2 sequences are MDHEN and SYDVKM. This CDR3 spans 20 amino acids. The trim removed 5 bases at V and 2 bases at J, leaving 19 bases unmatched. CDR3 coding DNA: TGTGCCAGCAGTCACCTTTTTGGGACTAGCACGAGTGGCACCTACAATGAGCAGTTCTTC. Translated, it gives CASSHLFGTSTSGTYNEQFF.

The genes are TRBV11-2 and TRBJ2-5, with 10 bases matching TRBD1. After removal of 2 bases from V and 3 bases from J, the junction contained 6 bases not matched to a gene. Germline loops: CDR1 SGHAT, CDR2 FQNNGV. This CDR3 spans 16 amino acids. CDR3 in amino acids: CASSLRGTGAKETQYF. In nucleotides, the CDR3 is TGTGCCAGCAGCTTAAGGGGGACAGGGGCAAAAGAGACCCAGTACTTC.

The chain is built from TRBV13 and TRBJ1-2; D may be TRBD1 (5 bases). V lost 1 base and J lost 7, with 7 bases in between. From germline, CDR1 is PRHDT and CDR2 FYEKMQ (reference sequence). The CDR3 sequence is 12 residues long. The chain's CDR3 is CASSLEGPGYTF. In DNA form, the CDR3 reads TGTGCCAGCAGCTTAGAGGGGCCTGGCTACACCTTC.

This rearrangement joins TRBV20-1 to TRBJ2-1; 7 positions match TRBD2. V was clipped by 3 bases and J by 5 bases; unmatched bases: 7. CDR1 and CDR2 from the germline V gene are DFQATT and SNEGSKA (reference sequence). CDR3 length: 14 residues. The CDR3 DNA reads TGCAGTGCTAGCCCACTAGCGTTGGACAATGAGCAGTTCTTC. Translation gives CSASPLALDNEQFF.